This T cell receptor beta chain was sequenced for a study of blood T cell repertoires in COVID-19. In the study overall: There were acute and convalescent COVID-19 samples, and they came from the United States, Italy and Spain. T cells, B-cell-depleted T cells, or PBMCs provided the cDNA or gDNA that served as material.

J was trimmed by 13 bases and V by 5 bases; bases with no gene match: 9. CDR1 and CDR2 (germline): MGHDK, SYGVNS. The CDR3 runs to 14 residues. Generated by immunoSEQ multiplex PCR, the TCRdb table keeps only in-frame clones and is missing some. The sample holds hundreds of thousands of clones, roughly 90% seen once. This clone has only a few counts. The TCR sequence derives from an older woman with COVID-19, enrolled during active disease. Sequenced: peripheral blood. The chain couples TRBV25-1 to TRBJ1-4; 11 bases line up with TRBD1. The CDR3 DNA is TGTGCCAGCAGTTACCGGACAGGGGGCGACGGACTGTTTTTT. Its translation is CASSYRTGGDGLFF.